This TCR beta chain was recovered during a study of CD8 T cells in Susac syndrome. Germline V gene data show CDR1 as KGHSH and CDR2 as LQKENI. The ends were cut back, 3 bases at V and 2 bases at J, with 11 bases in the middle. This CDR3 is 14 amino acids long. It was with random hexamers that roughly 0.45 to 1 ug RNA was reverse transcribed. MiXCR, run by TCRdb on the immunoSEQ multiplex PCR reads, gives a single entry per CDR3 protein. The repertoire holds about 240,000 distinct CDR3 sequences, around 96% seen once, with under 0.12% in the top ten. This chain connects TRBV18 to TRBJ2-7, with D tentatively TRBD2 (6 bases). The clonotype comes from a human donor with Susac syndrome. The sample taken for sequencing was CD4+ T cells from PBMCs. The CDR3 protein is CASSPGTPAYEQYF. In DNA form, the CDR3 reads TGTGCCAGCTCACCCGGGACTCCAGCCTACGAGCAGTACTTC.